The 19 T cell receptor beta chains in this list originate from one sample, sequenced in a study of T cells after yellow fever vaccination. TCRdb ran MiXCR on the 5' RACE reads and lists one entry per CDR3 protein. The sample yields 450,000 to 650,000 distinct CDR3 sequences, just over 20% seen once. Sequenced material: PBMCs, taken less than 25 days after the first yellow fever vaccination. These receptors were collected from a young man who received the YFV17D yellow fever vaccine.

This chain uses TRBV4-2 with TRBJ2-1, with TRBD1 matching over 7 bases. CDR3 length: 19 amino acids. The germline V gene has CDR1 LGHNA and CDR2 YNFKEQ. V lost 4 bases to trimming and J lost 0 bases; unmatched junction nucleotides: 15. CDR3 DNA sequence: TGTGCCAGCAGCCGCAGGACCCGACAGGGCCTAAGCTCCTACAATGAGCAGTTCTTC. Translating gives CASSRRTRQGLSSYNEQFF.

This clonotype was seen a few times. The CDR3 DNA is TGCAGTGCTAGAGTGGCCCCAGGCAACACAGATACGCAGTATTTT. Its translation: CSARVAPGNTDTQYF. V and J are TRBV20-1 and TRBJ2-3; D gene uncertain. Germline V gene data show CDR1 as DFQATT and CDR2 as SNEGSKA (reference sequence). The CDR3 spans 15 residues. V lost 1 base to trimming and J lost 2 bases, with 13 bases between them.

The J gene is TRBJ2-7, the V gene TRBV9; 9 positions agree with TRBD1. V dropped 0 bases and J dropped 6; count of bases not matched to a gene: 4. CDR3 length: 14 residues. Germline CDR1 SGDLS, CDR2 YYNGEE. The CDR3 loop is CASSVGDRVTEQYF. The DNA of the CDR3 is TGTGCCAGCAGCGTAGGGGACAGGGTAACCGAGCAGTACTTC.

The chain has TRBV5-5 and TRBJ2-3, with 12 bases that match TRBD1. Germline trimming cut 0 bases from V and 4 bases from J; bases unmatched to any gene: 3. The CDR3 consists of 16 residues. CDR1 and CDR2 (germline): SGHKS, YYEKEE (reference sequence). The DNA of the CDR3 is TGTGCCAGCAGCTTGGGGGACAGGGGGCGCGCAGATACGCAGTATTTT. It is translated as CASSLGDRGRADTQYF.

This clonotype occurred a few times. This chain uses TRBV7-2 with TRBJ2-3; 7 nucleotides match TRBD2. V was pared by 5 bases and J by 8 bases, with 16 bases of the junction left unmatched. The CDR3 length is 16 residues. CDR1 and CDR2 (germline): SGHTA, FQGNSA. The CDR3 nucleotides are TGTGCCAGCAGCCCAGGGTGGGGCGGGGGTCAGGGTACGCAGTATTTT. The encoded protein is CASSPGWGGGQGTQYF.

A word on this clonotype: This may be a read error: a much more frequent sequence differs by one nucleotide. The CDR3, as DNA: TGCGCCAGCAGGCTTGAGGGGGGCGAATCCTATTGCTACACCTTC. Translated, it gives CASRLEGGESYCYTF. The chain is built from TRBV5-1 and TRBJ1-2; D might be TRBD1 (6 bases). This CDR3 has 15 residues. Germline loops: CDR1 SGHRS, CDR2 YFSETQ.

This clonotype turned up a few times. The V gene is TRBV12-3 or TRBV12-4, the J gene TRBJ1-4; the D is unclear. The CDR3 sequence is 13 residues long. V was pared by 2 bases and J by 8 bases, with 9 bases between. The CDR3 sequence is CASSLRVGEKLFF. The CDR3 nucleotides read TGTGCCAGCAGTTTAAGGGTCGGGGAAAAACTGTTTTTT.

The V call is TRBV6-5, the J call TRBJ2-3; tentative D call: TRBD1 (7 bases). This CDR3 region has 17 residues. Germline assignment: CDR1 MNHEY and CDR2 SVGAGI. Trimming stripped 1 base from V and 2 bases from J, with 16 bases between. Here the CDR3 DNA reads TGTGCCAGCAGTTACTGGAAGGAGGGGGCTTACACAGATACGCAGTATTTT. Its protein is CASSYWKEGAYTDTQYF.

In this sample, this clonotype turned up a few times. V and J are TRBV7-2 and TRBJ1-6; D uncertain. The CDR3 extends over 15 amino acids. CDR1 and CDR2 from the germline V gene are SGHTA and FQGNSA. V was pared by 5 bases and J by 9 bases, with 17 bases between. The CDR3 loop is CASSPNVGSVSPLHF. The CDR3 DNA is TGTGCCAGCAGCCCCAACGTGGGCTCGGTTTCACCCCTCCACTTT.

This chain uses TRBV9 with TRBJ2-6, with 7 bases fitting TRBD1. CDR3 length: 17 residues. Germline lookup yields CDR1 SGDLS and CDR2 YYNGEE. The junction had 9 bases not matched to a gene; V was cut back by 4 bases and J by 2 bases. The CDR3 nucleotides read TGTGCCAGCAGCCCCCGGGACAGAAGTACTGGGGCCAACGTCCTGACTTTC. Protein sequence: CASSPRDRSTGANVLTF.

V usage is TRBV3-1 and J usage is TRBJ2-5, with D unresolved. CDR1 LGHDT and CDR2 YNNKEL come from the germline V gene (reference sequence). CDR3 length: 15 residues. Trimming took off 4 bases at V and 5 bases at J, with 17 bases between the two ends. CDR3 in amino acids: CASSPGGRPEETQYF. In DNA, the CDR3 is TGTGCCAGCAGCCCCGGCGGTAGACCGGAGGAGACCCAGTACTTC.

This clonotype was recorded a few times. The chain combines TRBV12-3 or TRBV12-4 with TRBJ2-5; 11 nucleotides match TRBD2. The CDR3 covers 16 residues. After removal of 7 bases from V and 4 bases from J, the junction contained 11 bases not matched to a gene. CDR3 in amino acids: CASKSIAGGPIETQYF. The CDR3 nucleotides are TGTGCCAGCAAAAGTATAGCGGGGGGGCCGATAGAGACCCAGTACTTC.

This clonotype showed up many times. The genes are TRBV25-1 and TRBJ2-3; TRBD1 is a possible D gene (6 bases). This CDR3 spans 13 amino acids. Germline V gene data show CDR1 as MGHDK and CDR2 as SYGVNS. The V end was cut by 5 bases, the J end by 5 bases, with 11 bases between. CDR3 in DNA: TGTGCCAGCAGTTTACAGGGCGGAGATACGCAGTATTTT. It codes for CASSLQGGDTQYF.

In this sample, this clonotype turned up a few times. This chain joins TRBV29-1 and TRBJ1-1, with a weak D call TRBD1 (5 bases). V lost 0 bases to trimming and J lost 3 bases, with 8 bases between them. Per germline, CDR1 SQVTM and CDR2 ANQGSEA. The CDR3 has 13 amino acids. The CDR3 DNA reads TGCAGCGTTGAAGATCTGGGGGACACTGAAGCTTTCTTT. Its translation is CSVEDLGDTEAFF.

This rearrangement joins TRBV28 to TRBJ2-4; D remains ambiguous. The length of the CDR3 is 14 residues. In germline, CDR1 is MDHEN, CDR2 SYDVKM. The V end lost 8 bases, the J end lost 5 bases, and 16 bases lay between the germline ends. The CDR3 sequence is CASATPPTENIQYF. In nucleotides, the CDR3 is TGTGCCAGCGCGACCCCACCCACCGAAAACATTCAGTACTTC. The full variable domain, rest sourced from reference TRBV28 and TRBJ2-4, is DVKVTQSSRYLVKRTGEKVFLECVQDMDHENMFWYRQDPGLGLRLIYFSYDVKMKEKGDIPEGYSVSREKKERFSLILESASTNQTSMYLCASATPPTENIQYFGAGTRLSVL.

The rearrangement links TRBV28 to TRBJ2-7; 8 bases fit TRBD1. This CDR3 has 17 amino acids. From germline, CDR1 is MDHEN and CDR2 SYDVKM. J was trimmed by 0 bases and V by 6 bases; bases with no gene match: 13. DNA of the CDR3: TGTGCCAGCAGCCCCCGAACGGGCCAGGGGGCCTCCTACGAGCAGTACGTC. It translates to CASSPRTGQGASYEQYV.

This clonotype was seen a handful of times. The chain has TRBV7-9 and TRBJ1-2; a possible D gene is TRBD1 (5 bases). The germline gives CDR1 SEHNR, CDR2 FQNEAQ (reference sequence). V gave up 5 bases and J gave up 4 bases, with 14 bases separating them. The CDR3 consists of 14 residues. This CDR3 reads CASSPPTDSYGYTF. The DNA of the CDR3 is TGTGCCAGCAGCCCCCCAACCGACAGCTATGGCTACACCTTC.

In its sample, this clonotype was seen a few times. This sequence joins TRBV7-2 and TRBJ2-5; possibly TRBD1 for D (5 bases). Germline V gene lookup returns CDR1 SGHTA and CDR2 FQGNSA. Trimming cost V 2 bases and J 5 bases, with 12 bases left between them. CDR3 length equals 14 residues. DNA for the CDR3: TGTGCCAGCAGCTTACCCCAGGGTTGGGAGACCCAGTACTTC. It yields the protein CASSLPQGWETQYF.

This sequence joins TRBV9 and TRBJ2-1; D may be TRBD2 (7 bases). Looked up from germline, CDR1 is SGDLS and CDR2 is YYNGEE. The CDR3 runs to 13 residues. V was pared by 3 bases and J by 10 bases, with 14 bases between. The CDR3 DNA is TGTGCCAGCAGCGCTCCCTCGGGGGGCGAGCAGTTCTTC. This codes for CASSAPSGGEQFF.